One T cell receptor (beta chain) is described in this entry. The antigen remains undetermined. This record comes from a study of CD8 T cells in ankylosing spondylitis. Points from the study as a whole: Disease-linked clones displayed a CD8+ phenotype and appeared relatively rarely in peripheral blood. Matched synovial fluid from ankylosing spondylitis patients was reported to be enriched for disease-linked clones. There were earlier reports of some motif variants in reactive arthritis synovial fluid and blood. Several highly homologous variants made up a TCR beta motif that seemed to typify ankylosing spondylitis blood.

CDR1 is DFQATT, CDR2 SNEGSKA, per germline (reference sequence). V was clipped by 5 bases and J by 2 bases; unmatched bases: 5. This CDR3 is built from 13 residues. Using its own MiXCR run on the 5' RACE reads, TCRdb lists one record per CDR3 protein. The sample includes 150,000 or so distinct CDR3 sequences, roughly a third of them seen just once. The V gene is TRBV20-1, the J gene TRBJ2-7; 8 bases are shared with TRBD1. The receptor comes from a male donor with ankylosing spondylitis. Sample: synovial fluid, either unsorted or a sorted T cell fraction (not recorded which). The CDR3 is CSAYRTGTYEQYF. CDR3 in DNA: TGCAGTGCTTATCGGACAGGGACCTACGAGCAGTACTTC.